There are many counts of the clone carrying this T cell receptor (beta chain). Next came a second PCR, run for about 7 to 12 cycles, which used a sample-barcoded 5' primer along with a J-beta primer mix. A single record per CDR3 protein comes from TCRdb applying MiXCR to the 5' RACE reads. The repertoire holds roughly 800,000 distinct CDR3 sequences, roughly 25% seen once, with less than 3.5% in the top ten. Healthy Caucasian individuals from Russia aged roughly 6 to 90 were enrolled as donors. Roughly 10 milliliters of peripheral blood were drawn from each donor. These data are taken from a study of blood T cells in healthy people across ages. The CDR3 is 13 amino acids. CDR1 is SGHRS and CDR2 is YFSETQ in the germline V gene. V gave up 3 bases and J gave up 4 bases, with 7 bases separating them. These data are also associated with another study on T cells of mothers and their children.

The sequencing input was blood. V is TRBV5-1 and J is TRBJ1-4; the D is unclear. The source is a boy aged 10-17 years in good health. This chain's CDR3 is CASSSQNNEKLFF. CDR3 in DNA: TGCGCCAGCAGCTCTCAAAATAATGAAAAACTGTTTTTT.